This TCR beta chain was profiled in a study of T cells in localized non-small cell lung cancer. The repertoire was sequenced with immunoSEQ multiplex PCR; TCRdb's copy has only in-frame clones and lacks some. The sample gives about 2,500 clones, roughly two fifths of which show up once; around 13% is in the top ten. Overall study results and limits: Compared with tumor, uninvolved adjacent lung displayed greater T cell clonality, ranking highest overall. Analysis by sequencing included only one tumor region, so heterogeneity remains possible.

V gave up 3 bases and J gave up 0 bases, with 14 bases separating them. This CDR3 has 16 amino acids. Germline lookup yields CDR1 LNHDA and CDR2 SQIVND (reference sequence). In regard to this clone: Its antigen is not identified.

The sample here was lung tumor tissue, taken before any cancer treatment. The V call is TRBV19, the J call TRBJ1-1; possible D gene TRBD1, 5 bases. The source is a male donor aged 60 or over with stage I squamous cell lung carcinoma. Written as DNA, the CDR3 is TGTGCCAGTAGTATTTCAGGTTCCAGGGTGAACACTGAAGCTTTCTTT. Translated: CASSISGSRVNTEAFF.